The 4 T cell receptor beta chains listed next were all sequenced from one sample in a study of blood T cell repertoires in COVID-19. Here immunoSEQ multiplex PCR was the method, and the copy in TCRdb shows in-frame clones only, minus some. This sample has about 370,000 clones, with 80% to 90% found just once. Sequencing was performed on peripheral blood. The receptor source for this set is a woman aged 30 to 39 with COVID-19, enrolled during active disease.

V is TRBV4-1 and J is TRBJ1-5; 9 bases agree with TRBD1. Germline trimming cut 2 bases from V and 7 bases from J; bases unmatched to any gene: 6. Germline CDR1 MGHRA, CDR2 YSYEKL. This CDR3 region has 15 residues. The chain's CDR3 is CASSQKTGGYQPQHF. CDR3 sequence (DNA): TGCGCCAGCAGCCAAAAGACAGGGGGATACCAGCCCCAGCATTTT.

The chain has TRBV14 and TRBJ2-7, with 8 positions matching TRBD1. This CDR3 has 14 amino acids. The J segment lost 7 bases and the V segment lost 3 bases, leaving 8 bases of the junction unmatched. Looked up from germline, CDR1 is SGHDN and CDR2 is FVKESK. The CDR3, as DNA: TGTGCCAGCAGCCATGGCCGGCGACAGGGGGAGCAGTACTTC. Its translation: CASSHGRRQGEQYF.

The CDR3 nucleotides read TGTGCCAGCAGCCAACGTCCGAGACAGCCGAATTCACCCCTCCACTTT. It encodes CASSQRPRQPNSPLHF. The V and J genes are TRBV4-2 and TRBJ1-6; D perhaps matches TRBD1 (5 bases). CDR1 is LGHNA and CDR2 is YNFKEQ in the germline V gene. The CDR3 totals 16 residues. The ends were cut back, 2 bases at V and 7 bases at J, with 15 bases in the middle.

The gene calls are TRBV4-3 and TRBJ1-2, with D uncertain. The CDR3 spans 13 residues. Trimming cost V 3 bases and J 8 bases, with 13 bases left between them. In germline, CDR1 is LGHNA, CDR2 YSLEER. The CDR3 reads CASSQGHGYGYTF. The CDR3 DNA reads TGCGCCAGCAGCCAGGGTCACGGGTACGGCTACACCTTC.